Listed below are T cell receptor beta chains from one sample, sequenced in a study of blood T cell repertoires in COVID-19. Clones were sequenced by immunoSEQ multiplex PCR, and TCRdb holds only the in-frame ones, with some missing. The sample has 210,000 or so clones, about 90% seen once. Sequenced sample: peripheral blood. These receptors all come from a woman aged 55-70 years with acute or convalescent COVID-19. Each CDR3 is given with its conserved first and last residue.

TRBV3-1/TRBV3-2	CASSQAPIGSGGLQETQYF
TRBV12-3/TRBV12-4	CASSLGAHYGYTF
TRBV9	CASSFLDRAYNSPLHF
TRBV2	CASLAPALSEQYF
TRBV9	CASSVRQTTGELFF
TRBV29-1	CSVARTGRPAAEAFF
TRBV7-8	CASSLDRGGKSYTF
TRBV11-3	CASSLFAGGQETQYF
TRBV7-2	CASSLNGGFRDEQFF
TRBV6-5	CASSPRPSGNTEAFF
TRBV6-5	CASRGTSGVETQYF
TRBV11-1	CASSLEPGGTGELFF
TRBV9	CASSVSLAGSTDTQYF
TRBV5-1	CASSARDSYGYTF
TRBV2	CASSPQDTRNEKLFF
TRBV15	CATSRLGLAFNEQFF
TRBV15	CATRTGPERHEQYF
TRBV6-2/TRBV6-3	CASSYGGSNYGYTF
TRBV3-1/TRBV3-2	CASSWEGGTDTQYF
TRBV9	CASSASGTPLNIQYF
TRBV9	CASSRRGDKGTPNYGYTF
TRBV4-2	CASSQGDRGGQPQHF
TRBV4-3	CASSQLGTSGSDEQFF
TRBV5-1	CASSLDPANTGELFF
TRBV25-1	CASSGTSGGKETQYF
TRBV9	CASSTSNLARETQYF
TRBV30	CAWSQGTGDNSPLHF
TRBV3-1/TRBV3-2	CASSQDLAGGIGNTIYF